This T cell receptor (beta chain) is from a study of graft-versus-host responses after intestinal transplantation. Looking at the study overall: All of the recipients had induction that used anti-thymocyte globulin, then tacrolimus and steroids for about 3 years. Overall study results and limits: There were GvH clones found in recipient marrow, and some of them appeared first in ileum or blood.

CDR3 length: 12 residues. Germline V lookup: CDR1 ENHRY, CDR2 SYGVKD. V lost 9 bases and J lost 4, with 12 bases in between. The assay was immunoSEQ multiplex PCR, and TCRdb's table has in-frame clones only and misses some. The sample consists of approximately 15,000 clones, about 74% of them appearing once. In the case of this clone: Antigen specificity is unknown.

Grafts had their tissue processed, releasing intraepithelial and lamina propria lymphocytes. This sample comprised ileum tissue, obtained 14 days after transplant. The receptor's source is a human patient who received an intestinal transplant, so some T cells may come from the graft donor. This chain uses TRBV10-3 with TRBJ1-1; no reliable D call. This CDR3 is CAMRETGTEAFF. DNA for the CDR3: TGTGCCATGAGGGAAACCGGCACTGAAGCTTTCTTT.